Presented here are 8 T cell receptor beta chains from one specimen sequenced in a study of OX40 agonist ivuxolimab in advanced cancers. Library prep was done by the immunoSEQ multiplex PCR assay. TCRdb limited this immuneACCESS table to in-frame rearrangements with V and J called. A share of clones is missing; checked studies link under half to unresolved V genes, and the rest is unexplained. Recorded for this sample are approximately 84,000 clones; 85% to 95% of them occurred a single time. Around 3% of the sample is in the top ten clones. The sequences come from CD4+ or CD8+ T cells sorted from blood, collected in a trial of the OX40 agonist ivuxolimab. All receptors come from an adult with an advanced solid tumor such as melanoma, head and neck, liver or kidney cancer.

As regards this clone: The same CDR3 is also encoded by other DNA sequences in this sample. The chain joins TRBV27 to TRBJ2-3; no clear D. V was clipped by 1 base and J by 0 bases, with 5 bases between them. This CDR3 contains 14 residues. Germline CDR1 and CDR2: MNHEY and SMNVEV (reference sequence). The CDR3 nucleotides read TGTGCCAGCAGTTTATTAGGAAGCACAGATACGCAGTATTTT. Amino acid sequence: CASSLLGSTDTQYF.

In DNA form, the CDR3 reads TGCGCCAGCAGCCTTGGGGGTCAAGAGACCCAGTACTTC. This encodes CASSLGGQETQYF. The chain joins TRBV4-1 to TRBJ2-5; D is possibly TRBD1 or TRBD2 (5 bases each). The CDR3 totals 13 residues. V was clipped by 4 bases and J by 2 bases, with 8 bases between them. CDR1 is MGHRA, CDR2 YSYEKL, per germline.

V usage is TRBV19 and J usage is TRBJ2-7; 9 bases line up with TRBD2. There are 15 residues in the CDR3. After removal of 3 bases from V and 0 bases from J, the junction contained 3 bases not matched to a gene. The germline gives CDR1 LNHDA, CDR2 SQIVND (reference sequence). The chain's CDR3 is CASSILAGTSYEQYF. The CDR3 DNA sequence: TGTGCCAGTAGTATTCTAGCGGGAACCTCCTACGAGCAGTACTTC.

The CDR3 DNA is TGCGCCAGCAGCCAAGATCTAGTCGCTGGGGACTATGGCTACACCTTC. This sequence encodes CASSQDLVAGDYGYTF. This chain uses TRBV4-1 with TRBJ1-2; no clear D. CDR1 and CDR2 from the germline V gene are MGHRA and YSYEKL. The CDR3 spans 16 residues. The V end was cut by 0 bases, the J end by 3 bases, with 14 bases between.

The gene calls are TRBV6-1 and TRBJ1-5; the D gene is possibly TRBD1 (5 bases). V lost 2 bases, J lost 2 bases, and 10 bases lay in between. There are 15 residues in the CDR3. The germline CDR1 and CDR2 sequences are MNHNS and SASEGT. For the CDR3, the DNA is TGTGCCAGCAGTGAACAGGGACGGGGCAATCAGCCCCAGCATTTT. This encodes CASSEQGRGNQPQHF.

CDR3 nucleotides: TGTGCCAGCAGTTACGGGTCCGAAGCCTACGAGCAGTACTTC. The encoded protein is CASSYGSEAYEQYF. The chain combines TRBV13 with TRBJ2-7; D is undetermined. The CDR3 has 14 amino acids. Germline V lookup: CDR1 PRHDT, CDR2 FYEKMQ (reference sequence). V gave up 6 bases and J gave up 2 bases, with 14 bases separating them. Looking up the rest from reference TRBV13 and TRBJ2-7 gives the full variable domain: AAGVIQSPRHLIKEKRETATLKCYPIPRHDTVYWYQQGPGQDPQFLISFYEKMQSDKGSIPDRFSAQQFSDYHSELNMSSLELGDSALYFCASSYGSEAYEQYFGPGTRLTVT.

This rearrangement joins TRBV6-5 to TRBJ1-2; a possible D gene is TRBD1 (6 bases). The length of the CDR3 is 13 residues. V was trimmed by 0 bases and J by 8 bases, leaving 10 bases between them. The germline CDR1 and CDR2 sequences are MNHEY and SVGAGI. The CDR3 DNA reads TGTGCCAGCAGTTACTCGACAGGAAGGGGCTACACCTTC. This codes for CASSYSTGRGYTF.

Points on this clone: A junction boundary mismatches the germline segment, possibly from a read error. The chain joins TRBV5-6 to TRBJ1-1, with D possibly TRBD1 on 6 matching bases. Germline assignment: CDR1 SGHDT and CDR2 YYEEEE. The CDR3 covers 12 residues. The CDR3 region has the DNA TGTGCCAGCAGCTTTGGCACAGGGCCCAATCTTTTT. Amino acid sequence: CASSFGTGPNLF.